The clone carrying this T cell receptor (beta chain) has a count of ten or more. A junction end diverges from the germline sequence, so it may reflect a read error. The sample originates from a study of neurological immune-mediated disorders. MiXCR, run by TCRdb on the 5' RACE reads, gives a single entry per CDR3 protein. The sample has fewer than 35,000 distinct CDR3 sequences, roughly 4.4% seen once. The CDR3 consists of 17 residues. The V gene's germline CDR1 is SGHRS and CDR2 YFSETQ. The sequenced sample was PBMCs. The receptor's source is a man aged 18 to 35 in good health. The chain combines TRBV5-1 with TRBJ2-1, with D perhaps TRBD2 (6 bases). This CDR3 reads CASSLGPSLSSGETFLF. In nucleotides, the CDR3 is TGCGCCAGCAGCTTGGGCCCGAGCCTTAGTTCGGGGGAGACTTTTCTCTTC.